This T cell receptor (beta chain) was recorded in a study of T cell responses to AZD1222 COVID-19 vaccine. Study details: Analysis merged second doses at about 4 or about 12 weeks.

Overall study findings and caveats: Among the donors, most were white British and more were female, and clonal diversity was possibly underestimated. Nearly half of the spike-specific TCRs reportedly recognize variant regions that carry no mutations.

Some clones are missing from TCRdb's copy, which holds only in-frame ones; the method was immunoSEQ multiplex PCR. The sample records under 140,000 clones, approximately 85% being singletons. On this clone: The target antigen is unknown.

This specimen consisted of peripheral blood, obtained on day 0 of AZD1222 vaccination. This TCR was recovered from an adult in good health.

The CDR3: CASSAGTGGYYEQYF. CDR3 bases: TGTGCCAGCAGCGCCGGGACAGGGGGGTACTACGAGCAGTACTTC. The rearrangement joins TRBV5-4 to TRBJ2-7; TRBD1 matches at 11 bases. Germline CDR1 and CDR2: SGHNT and YYREEE (reference sequence). V shed 4 bases and J 3 bases; nucleotides not matched to a gene: 6. The CDR3 is 15 residues long. Based on the CDR3 plus reference TRBV5-4 and TRBJ2-7, the full variable domain is ETGVTQSPTHLIKTRGQQVTLRCSSQSGHNTVSWYQQALGQGPQFIFQYYREEENGRGNFPPRFSGLQFPNYSSELNVNALELDDSALYLCASSAGTGGYYEQYFGPGTRLTVT.